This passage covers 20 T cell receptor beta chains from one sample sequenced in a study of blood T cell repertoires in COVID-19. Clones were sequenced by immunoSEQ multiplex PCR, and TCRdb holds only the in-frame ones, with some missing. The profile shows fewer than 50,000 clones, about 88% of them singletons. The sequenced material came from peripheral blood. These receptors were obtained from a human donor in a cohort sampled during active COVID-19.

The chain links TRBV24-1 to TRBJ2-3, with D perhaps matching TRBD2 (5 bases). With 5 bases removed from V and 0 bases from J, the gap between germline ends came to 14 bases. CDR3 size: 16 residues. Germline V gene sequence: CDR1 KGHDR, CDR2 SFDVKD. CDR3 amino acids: CATSGWKSGSTDTQYF. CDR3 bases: TGTGCCACCAGTGGGTGGAAAAGCGGCAGCACAGATACGCAGTATTTT.

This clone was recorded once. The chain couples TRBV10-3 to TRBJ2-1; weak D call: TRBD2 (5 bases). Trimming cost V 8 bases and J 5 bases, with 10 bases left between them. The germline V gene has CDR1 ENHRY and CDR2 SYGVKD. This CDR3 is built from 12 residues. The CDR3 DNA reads TGTGCCATCCGGCGGGCGGACAATGAGCAGTTCTTC. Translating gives CAIRRADNEQFF.

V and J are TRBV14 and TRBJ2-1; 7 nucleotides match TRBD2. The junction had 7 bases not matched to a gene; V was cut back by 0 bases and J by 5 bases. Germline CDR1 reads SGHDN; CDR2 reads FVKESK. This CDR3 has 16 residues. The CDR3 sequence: CASSQDFALADNEQFF. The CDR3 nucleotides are TGTGCCAGCAGCCAAGATTTTGCCCTAGCGGACAATGAGCAGTTCTTC.

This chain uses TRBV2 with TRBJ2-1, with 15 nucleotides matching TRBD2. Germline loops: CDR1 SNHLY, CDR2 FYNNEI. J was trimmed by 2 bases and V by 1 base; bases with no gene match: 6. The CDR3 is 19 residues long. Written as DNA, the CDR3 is TGTGCCAGCAGTGAAGGGGGGACTAGCGGGAGGACCGCCTACAATGAGCAGTTCTTC. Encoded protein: CASSEGGTSGRTAYNEQFF.

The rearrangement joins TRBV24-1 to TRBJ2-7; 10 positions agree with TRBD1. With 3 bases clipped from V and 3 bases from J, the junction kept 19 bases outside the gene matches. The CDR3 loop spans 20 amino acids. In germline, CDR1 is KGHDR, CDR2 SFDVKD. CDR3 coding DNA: TGTGCCACCAGTGATCGACCCCCGGGACCGGGACAGGGGACGATCTACGAGCAGTACGTC. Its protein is CATSDRPPGPGQGTIYEQYV.

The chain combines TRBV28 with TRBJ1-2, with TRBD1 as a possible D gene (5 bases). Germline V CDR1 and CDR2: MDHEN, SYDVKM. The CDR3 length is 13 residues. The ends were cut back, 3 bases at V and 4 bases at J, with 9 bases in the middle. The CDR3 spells CASSFPGLYGYTF. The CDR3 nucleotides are TGTGCCAGCAGTTTCCCAGGGCTCTATGGCTACACCTTC.

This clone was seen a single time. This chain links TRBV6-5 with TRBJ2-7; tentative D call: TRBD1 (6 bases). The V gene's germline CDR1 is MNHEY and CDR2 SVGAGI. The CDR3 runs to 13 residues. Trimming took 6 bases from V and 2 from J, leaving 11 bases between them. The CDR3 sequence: CASSSTGPYEQYF. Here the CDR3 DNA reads TGTGCCAGCAGCTCGACAGGACCCTACGAGCAGTACTTC.

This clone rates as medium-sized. The CDR3 nucleotides read TGTGCCAGCTCATACGGACAGGGTGGTGAGCAGTTCTTC. Translated: CASSYGQGGEQFF. V usage is TRBV18 and J usage is TRBJ2-1; 8 bases are a match to TRBD1. Germline CDR1 is KGHSH and CDR2 is LQKENI. There are 13 residues in the CDR3. Losses at the gene ends were 5 bases for V and 9 bases for J; bases not matched to a gene: 6.

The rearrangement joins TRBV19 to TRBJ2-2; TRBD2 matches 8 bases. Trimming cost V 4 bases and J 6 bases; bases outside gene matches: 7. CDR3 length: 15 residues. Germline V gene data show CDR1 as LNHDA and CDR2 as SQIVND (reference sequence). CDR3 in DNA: TGTGCCAGTAGTAGCGGGACTAGGTTCGCCGGGGAGCTGTTTTTT. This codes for CASSSGTRFAGELFF. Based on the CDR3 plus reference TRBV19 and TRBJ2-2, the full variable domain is DGGITQSPKYLFRKEGQNVTLSCEQNLNHDAMYWYRQDPGQGLRLIYYSQIVNDFQKGDIAEGYSVSREKKESFPLTVTSAQKNPTAFYLCASSSGTRFAGELFFGEGSRLTVL.

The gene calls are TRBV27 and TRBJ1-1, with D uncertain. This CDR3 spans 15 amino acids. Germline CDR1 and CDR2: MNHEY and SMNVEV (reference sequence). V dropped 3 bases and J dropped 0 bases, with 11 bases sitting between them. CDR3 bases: TGTGCCAGCAGTTTTGGGCCAACGATGAACACTGAAGCTTTCTTT. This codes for CASSFGPTMNTEAFF.

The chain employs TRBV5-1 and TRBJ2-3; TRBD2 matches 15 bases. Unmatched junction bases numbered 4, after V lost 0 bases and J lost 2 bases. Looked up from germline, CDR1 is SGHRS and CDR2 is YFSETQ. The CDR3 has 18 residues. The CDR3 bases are TGCGCCAGCAGCTTGGGGGGACTAGCGGGAGGATTCACAGATACGCAGTATTTT. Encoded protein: CASSLGGLAGGFTDTQYF.

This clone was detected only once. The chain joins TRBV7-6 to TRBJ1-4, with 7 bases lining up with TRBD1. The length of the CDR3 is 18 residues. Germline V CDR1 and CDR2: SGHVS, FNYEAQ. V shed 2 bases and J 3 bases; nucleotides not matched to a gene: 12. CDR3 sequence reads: CASSLNPTTGVPNEKLFF. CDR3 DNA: TGTGCCAGCAGCTTAAACCCCACAACAGGGGTTCCTAATGAAAAACTGTTTTTT.

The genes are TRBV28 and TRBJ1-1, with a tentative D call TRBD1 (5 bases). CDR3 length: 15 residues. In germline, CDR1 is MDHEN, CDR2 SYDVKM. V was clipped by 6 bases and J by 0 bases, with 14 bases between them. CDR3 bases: TGTGCCAGCAGAAGTACAAGGACACTGAACACTGAAGCTTTCTTT. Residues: CASRSTRTLNTEAFF.

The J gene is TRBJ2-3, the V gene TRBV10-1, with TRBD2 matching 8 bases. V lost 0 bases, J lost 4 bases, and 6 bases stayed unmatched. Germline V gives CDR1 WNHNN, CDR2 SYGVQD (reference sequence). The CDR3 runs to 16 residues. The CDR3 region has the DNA TGCGCCAGCAGTGAGTCGAAGCGGGGGCGCCCAGATACGCAGTATTTT. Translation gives CASSESKRGRPDTQYF.

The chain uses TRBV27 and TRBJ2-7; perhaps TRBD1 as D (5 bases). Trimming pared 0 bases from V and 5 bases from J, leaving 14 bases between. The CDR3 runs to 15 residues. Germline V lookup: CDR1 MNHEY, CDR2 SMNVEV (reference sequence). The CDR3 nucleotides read TGTGCCAGCAGTTTATCGGTGGCCAGGGCGCACGAGCAGTACGTC. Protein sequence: CASSLSVARAHEQYV.

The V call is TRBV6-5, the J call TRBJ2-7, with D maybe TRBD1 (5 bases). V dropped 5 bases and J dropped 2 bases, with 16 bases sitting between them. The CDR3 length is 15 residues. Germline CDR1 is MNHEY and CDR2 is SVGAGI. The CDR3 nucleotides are TGTGCCAGCAGTACAAGGCCCGCAGGGACCTACGAGCAGTACGTC. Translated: CASSTRPAGTYEQYV.

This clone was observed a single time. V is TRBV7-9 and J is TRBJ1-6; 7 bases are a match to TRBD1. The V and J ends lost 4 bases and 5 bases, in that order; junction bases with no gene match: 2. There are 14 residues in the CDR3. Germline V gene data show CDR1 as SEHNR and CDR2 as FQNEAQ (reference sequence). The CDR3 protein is CASSYTGDNSPLHF. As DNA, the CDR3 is TGTGCCAGCAGCTATACAGGGGATAATTCACCCCTCCACTTT.

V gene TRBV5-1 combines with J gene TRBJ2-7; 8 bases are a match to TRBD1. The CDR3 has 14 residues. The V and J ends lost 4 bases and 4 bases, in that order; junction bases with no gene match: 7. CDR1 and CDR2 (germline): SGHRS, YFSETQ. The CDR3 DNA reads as TGCGCCAGCAGCCCAGGACAGGGTTTTTACGAGCAGTACGTC. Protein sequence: CASSPGQGFYEQYV.

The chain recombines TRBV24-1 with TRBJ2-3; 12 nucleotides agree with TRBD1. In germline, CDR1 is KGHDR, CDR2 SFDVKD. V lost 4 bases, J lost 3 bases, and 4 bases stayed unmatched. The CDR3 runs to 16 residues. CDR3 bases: TGTGCCACCAGTGACGGGGGACAGGGGGCAACAGATACGCAGTATTTT. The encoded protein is CATSDGGQGATDTQYF.

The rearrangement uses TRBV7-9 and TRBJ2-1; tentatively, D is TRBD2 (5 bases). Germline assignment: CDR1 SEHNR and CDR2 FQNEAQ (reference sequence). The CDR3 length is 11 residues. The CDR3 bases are TGTGGAGCGGACCTGGCAAATGAGCAGTTCTTC. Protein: CGADLANEQFF.